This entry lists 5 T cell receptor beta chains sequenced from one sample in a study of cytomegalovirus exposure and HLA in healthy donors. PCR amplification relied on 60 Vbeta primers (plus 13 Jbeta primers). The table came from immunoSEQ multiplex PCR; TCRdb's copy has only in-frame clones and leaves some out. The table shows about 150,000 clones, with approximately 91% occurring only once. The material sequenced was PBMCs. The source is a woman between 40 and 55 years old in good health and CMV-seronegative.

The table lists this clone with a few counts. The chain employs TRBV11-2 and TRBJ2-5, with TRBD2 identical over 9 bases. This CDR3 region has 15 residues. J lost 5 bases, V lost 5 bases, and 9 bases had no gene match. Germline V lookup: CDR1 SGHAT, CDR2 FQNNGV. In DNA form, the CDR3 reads TGTGCCAGCAGCCCACATGCGGGAGGGGTTGAGACCCAGTACTTC. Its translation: CASSPHAGGVETQYF.

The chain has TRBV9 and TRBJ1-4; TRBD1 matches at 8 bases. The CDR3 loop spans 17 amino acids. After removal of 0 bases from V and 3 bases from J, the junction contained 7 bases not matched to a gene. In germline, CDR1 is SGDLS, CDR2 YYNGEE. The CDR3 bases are TGTGCCAGCAGCGTAGGGACAGGGAGAGGTGCTAATGAAAAACTGTTTTTT. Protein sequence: CASSVGTGRGANEKLFF.

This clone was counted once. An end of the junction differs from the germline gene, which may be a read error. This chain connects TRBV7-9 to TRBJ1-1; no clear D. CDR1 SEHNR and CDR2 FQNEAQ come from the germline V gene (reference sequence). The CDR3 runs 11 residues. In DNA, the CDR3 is TGTTCCAGCAGCTTACTAACTGAAGCTTTCTTT. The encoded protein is CSSSLLTEAFF.

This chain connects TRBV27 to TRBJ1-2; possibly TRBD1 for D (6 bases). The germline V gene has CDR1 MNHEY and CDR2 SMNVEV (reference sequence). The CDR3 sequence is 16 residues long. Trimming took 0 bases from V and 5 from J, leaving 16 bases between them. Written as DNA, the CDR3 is TGTGCCAGCAGTTTATCTGGAGGACAGATCCCTTATGGCTACACCTTC. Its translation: CASSLSGGQIPYGYTF.

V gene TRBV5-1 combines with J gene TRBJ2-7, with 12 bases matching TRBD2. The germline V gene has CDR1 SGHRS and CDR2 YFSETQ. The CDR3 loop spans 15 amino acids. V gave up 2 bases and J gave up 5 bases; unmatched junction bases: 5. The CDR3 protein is CASSLGLAGGDEQYF. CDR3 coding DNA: TGCGCCAGCAGCTTAGGGCTAGCGGGAGGGGACGAGCAGTACTTC.